The present T cell receptor beta chain was sequenced within a study of T cells generated in artificial thymic organoids. General observations from the study: TCR diversity of organoid-derived CD8 single positive cells matched thymic and naive blood cells.

This clonotype is medium-sized within its sample. No antigen is known for it. The CDR3 totals 14 residues. Looked up from germline, CDR1 is SGHKS and CDR2 is YYEKEE (reference sequence). The V segment lost 2 bases and the J segment 6 bases; nucleotides outside the gene matches: 4. Semi-nested PCR with reverse primers in the TRAC or TRBC constant regions amplified each chain separately. TCRdb reprocessed the 5' RACE reads with MiXCR, giving one entry per CDR3 protein. This table has around 5,600 distinct CDR3 sequences, approximately 26% appearing once. Organoids aggregated human HSPCs with DLL1-transduced murine MS5 stromal cells. Organoids were seeded with FACS-purified CD34+CD3- stem and progenitor cells depleted of residual T cells.

The sequencing sample was made of naive CD8+ T cells grown in artificial thymic organoids from cord blood stem and progenitor cells. This sample's subset: CD3+TCRalphabeta+CD8SP T cells; for blood, CD45RO-CCR7+ naive CD8+ T cells. The rearrangement joins TRBV5-5 to TRBJ2-5; 10 bases are a match to TRBD2. The receptor was isolated from a human donor who gave cord blood stem cells for thymic organoid culture, a cardiac surgery patient who gave postnatal thymus, or a blood donor (not recorded which). CDR3 in amino acids: CASSLAGGPKTQYF. Written as DNA, the CDR3 is TGTGCCAGCAGCTTAGCGGGAGGGCCAAAGACCCAGTACTTC.